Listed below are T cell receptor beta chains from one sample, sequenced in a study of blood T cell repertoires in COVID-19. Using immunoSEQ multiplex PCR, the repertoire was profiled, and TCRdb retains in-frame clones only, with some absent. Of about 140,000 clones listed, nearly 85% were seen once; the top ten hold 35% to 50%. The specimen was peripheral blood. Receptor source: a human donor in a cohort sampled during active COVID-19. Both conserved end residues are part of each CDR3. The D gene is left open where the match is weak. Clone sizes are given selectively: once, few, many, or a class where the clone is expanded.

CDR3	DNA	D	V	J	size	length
CASSLSGINEQFF	TGTGCCAGCAGCTTGTCAGGAATCAATGAGCAGTTCTTC	-	TRBV5-4	TRBJ2-1	-	13
CASSPTVSGNTIYF	TGTGCCAGCAGCCCGACAGTCTCTGGAAACACCATATATTTT	-	TRBV7-2	TRBJ1-3	-	14
CAARWASGNTIYF	TGTGCCGCCAGGTGGGCTTCTGGAAACACCATATATTTT	-	TRBV6-5	TRBJ1-3	-	13
CASSPRTGGYEQYF	TGTGCCAGCAGCCCCCGGACAGGGGGCTACGAGCAGTACTTC	TRBD1	TRBV7-2	TRBJ2-7	-	14
CASSPDRAFSPLHF	TGTGCCAGCAGCCCGGACAGGGCCTTTTCACCCCTCCACTTT	TRBD1	TRBV11-1	TRBJ1-6	-	14
CASSPTGGPQETQYF	TGTGCCAGCAGCCCAACCGGCGGGCCGCAAGAGACCCAGTACTTC	-	TRBV5-4	TRBJ2-5	-	15
CASSAQGLAGYNEQFF	TGTGCCAGCAGCGCCCAGGGACTAGCGGGCTACAATGAGCAGTTCTTC	TRBD2	TRBV7-8	TRBJ2-1	-	16
CASSWTGGLGHQPQHF	TGTGCCAGCAGTTGGACAGGGGGGCTTGGACATCAGCCCCAGCATTTT	TRBD1	TRBV6-6	TRBJ1-5	-	16
CASSLDTGYTF	TGTGCCAGCAGCTTGGACACTGGCTACACCTTC	-	TRBV5-4	TRBJ1-2	once	11
CASSATVNSPLHF	TGTGCCAGCAGTGCCACGGTAAATTCACCCCTCCACTTT	-	TRBV25-1	TRBJ1-6	-	13
CASSQVRPRWNTIYF	TGTGCCAGCAGCCAAGTTCGGCCGAGGTGGAACACCATATATTTT	-	TRBV3-1/TRBV3-2	TRBJ1-3	-	15
CASSQDNSGANVLTF	TGTGCCAGCAGCCAAGATAACTCTGGGGCCAACGTCCTGACTTTC	-	TRBV3-1/TRBV3-2	TRBJ2-6	many	15
CASSHTPPGQGPYNEQFF	TGCGCCAGCAGTCACACGCCCCCGGGACAGGGGCCCTACAATGAGCAGTTCTTC	TRBD1	TRBV23-1	TRBJ2-1	few	18
CASSYSFQVRVQNQPQHF	TGTGCCAGCAGTTACTCATTTCAGGTGCGGGTCCAAAATCAGCCCCAGCATTTT	-	TRBV6-2/TRBV6-3	TRBJ1-5	-	18
CASSIRVALDYGYTF	TGTGCCAGCAGCATCAGGGTGGCCCTTGACTATGGCTACACCTTC	-	TRBV5-5	TRBJ1-2	-	15
CASSLGTVNYGYTF	TGCGCCAGCAGCTTGGGGACTGTCAACTATGGCTACACCTTC	-	TRBV5-1	TRBJ1-2	few	14
CASSSAGRAKNIQYF	TGTGCCAGCAGTTCAGCGGGAAGAGCCAAAAACATTCAGTACTTC	TRBD2	TRBV6-2/TRBV6-3	TRBJ2-4	-	15
CASSGGQQETQYF	TGTGCCAGCAGCGGGGGCCAGCAAGAGACCCAGTACTTC	-	TRBV9	TRBJ2-5	-	13
CASSFDSGSNNEQFF	TGCGCCAGCAGCTTTGATAGCGGGAGTAACAATGAGCAGTTCTTC	TRBD2	TRBV5-1	TRBJ2-1	few	15
CASSTGPGTGGRGYTF	TGTGCCAGTAGCACGGGTCCCGGGACAGGGGGCCGGGGCTACACCTTC	TRBD1	TRBV19	TRBJ1-2	-	16
CASRSSDSPTGELFF	TGTGCCAGCAGATCATCGGACAGCCCCACCGGGGAGCTGTTTTTT	-	TRBV6-5	TRBJ2-2	-	15
CASSSGAPFIFSGNTIYF	TGTGCCAGCAGCTCAGGGGCCCCCTTCATCTTCTCTGGAAACACCATATATTTT	-	TRBV3-1/TRBV3-2	TRBJ1-3	-	18
CASSRASGWDYNEQFF	TGTGCCAGCAGCCGAGCTAGCGGGTGGGACTACAATGAGCAGTTCTTC	TRBD2	TRBV11-3	TRBJ2-1	-	16
CASSVGLAGGEQFF	TGTGCCAGCAGCGTAGGGCTAGCGGGAGGAGAGCAGTTCTTC	TRBD2	TRBV9	TRBJ2-1	-	14
CAWLPSPGGARRGYTF	TGTGCCTGGCTCCCATCGCCGGGAGGGGCGCGTCGTGGCTACACCTTC	-	TRBV30	TRBJ1-2	-	16
CASRETRGQETQYF	TGCGCCAGCAGAGAGACCCGGGGGCAAGAGACCCAGTACTTC	-	TRBV10-1	TRBJ2-5	-	14
CASTQGRVEAEAFF	TGTGCCAGCACCCAGGGGAGGGTGGAGGCTGAAGCTTTCTTT	-	TRBV7-9	TRBJ1-1	-	14
CASSSGTSGHQETQYF	TGTGCCAGCAGCTCCGGGACTAGCGGGCACCAAGAGACCCAGTACTTC	TRBD2	TRBV11-2	TRBJ2-5	-	16
CASSRGTSGGIYEQYF	TGCGCCAGCAGCAGAGGGACTAGCGGGGGGATTTACGAGCAGTACTTC	TRBD2	TRBV5-1	TRBJ2-7	-	16